This T cell receptor beta chain appears in the sequencing data of a study of blood T cell repertoires in COVID-19. Study background: Acute and convalescent COVID-19 samples came from the United States, Italy and Spain. Sources were T cells, B-cell-depleted T cells, or PBMCs; the material itself was cDNA or gDNA.

Original processing notes: Amplification of reference gene primers provided the estimated nucleated cell counts. Repertoires were generated with immunoSEQ multiplex PCR, while TCRdb's copy carries only in-frame clones and drops some. V and J calls and clone size are as listed in that table; D and trimming were resolved from the DNA. This table has roughly 300,000 clones, 86% appearing once. There are 15 residues in the CDR3. Looked up from germline, CDR1 is KGHSH and CDR2 is LQKENI. Trimming stripped 2 bases from V and 1 base from J, with 10 bases between. The genes are TRBV18 and TRBJ2-3, with D unclear. Sequenced: peripheral blood. The sequence derives from a woman aged 45-65 years with acute or convalescent COVID-19. The DNA for the CDR3 is TGTGCCAGCTCACCAGCACTACTCCGCACAGATACGCAGTATTTT. This codes for CASSPALLRTDTQYF.